This T cell receptor (beta chain) was sequenced for a study of blood T cells in healthy people across ages. Study-level points and caveats: Since the PBMCs were unsorted, naive and antigen-experienced cells could not be conclusively compared. With age, beta diversity per million T cells declined roughly linearly, significantly by 40.

Through a sample-barcoded 5' primer and a J-beta primer mix, a second PCR was run for roughly 7 to 11 cycles. Every sample produced at least 3 million CDR3-containing paired-end reads. Using its own MiXCR run on the 5' RACE reads, TCRdb lists one record per CDR3 protein. The sample includes some 1.6 million distinct CDR3 sequences, roughly 30% seen only once; the top ten take 10% to 12%. Donors each provided 9.5 to 10 milliliters of peripheral blood. This CDR3 region has 14 residues. V lost 3 bases and J lost 2, with 13 bases in between. Germline CDR1 reads DFQATT; CDR2 reads SNEGSKA (reference sequence). To note about this clonotype: No antigen is known for it.

What was sequenced was blood. The chain joins TRBV20-1 to TRBJ2-5, with no clear D. The sequence derives from a woman aged 25 to 45 in good health. For the CDR3, the DNA is TGCAGTGCTAGTTACGGTGACTCACAAGAGACCCAGTACTTC. As protein: CSASYGDSQETQYF.